This TCR beta chain was recovered during a study of shared clonotypes between healthy human individuals. Study-wide background: A donor's plate count was three for CD4 naive and three for CD4 memory; CD8 naive had two and CD8 memory one.

Sequencing used immunoSEQ multiplex PCR; TCRdb keeps in-frame clones, though not all of them. Of roughly 2.5 million clones in the sample, around nine tenths were seen once. Every donor was a Caucasian adult from Nashville, Tennessee. The authors divided CD4+ cells into CD45RA+ naive and CD45RA-negative memory subsets. The sample was naive CD4+ T cells sorted from blood. Subset reported: CD45RA+ positively selected. This sequence was found in a young man in good health.

The CDR3 here is CASSQNGDNSPLHF. As DNA, the CDR3 is TGCGCCAGCAGCCAAAACGGGGATAATTCACCCCTCCACTTT. The J gene is TRBJ1-6, the V gene TRBV4-3; D not resolved. V was cut by 2 bases and J by 5 bases, with 7 bases left in between. Germline V CDR1 and CDR2: LGHNA, YSLEER. This CDR3 has 14 amino acids.